The next 8 T cell receptor beta chains were all read from a single sample in a study of T cells after yellow fever vaccination. One entry per CDR3 protein, called by TCRdb with MiXCR from the 5' RACE reads. In the table there are hundreds of thousands of distinct CDR3 sequences, less than 4.5% of which are singletons. Sequenced here: PBMCs, sampled on the day of the yellow fever booster vaccination. These receptor sequences come from a man aged 18 to 30 who received the YFV17D yellow fever vaccine.

The V and J genes are TRBV29-1 and TRBJ1-1, with D perhaps matching TRBD1 (6 bases). CDR1 and CDR2 (germline): SQVTM, ANQGSEA. Trimming stripped 6 bases from V and 10 bases from J, with 12 bases between. The CDR3 loop spans 10 amino acids. CDR3 sequence (DNA): TGCAGCGTAACAGGGACTCCAGCTTTCTTT. Its translation: CSVTGTPAFF.

This sequence joins TRBV27 and TRBJ2-3, with TRBD1 matching over 8 bases. The CDR3 loop spans 16 amino acids. CDR1 and CDR2 (germline): MNHEY, SMNVEV (reference sequence). V shed 5 bases, J shed 1 base, and the junction held 8 bases outside the gene matches. The CDR3 reads CASSIPQGGGTDTQYF. The DNA for the CDR3 is TGTGCCAGCAGTATCCCACAGGGGGGAGGCACAGATACGCAGTATTTT.

The chain uses TRBV20-1 and TRBJ2-3; no reliable D call. CDR3 length equals 13 residues. V lost 5 bases, J lost 2 bases, and 11 bases lay in between. Germline V CDR1 and CDR2: DFQATT, SNEGSKA (reference sequence). CDR3 region: CSADQENTDTQYF. The CDR3 DNA reads TGCAGTGCTGACCAGGAAAACACAGATACGCAGTATTTT.

The chain is built from TRBV4-3 and TRBJ2-3; possible D gene TRBD1, 6 bases. The CDR3 is 18 residues long. The germline gives CDR1 LGHNA, CDR2 YSLEER. V lost 4 bases, J lost 0 bases, and 20 bases lay in between. CDR3 DNA: TGCGCCAGCAGCCCAGGAGTGTTGGACAGCCTTAGCACAGATACGCAGTATTTT. Translating it yields CASSPGVLDSLSTDTQYF.

This clonotype occurred many times. The chain recombines TRBV3-1 with TRBJ2-1; D ambiguous. V shed 0 bases and J shed 3 bases, with 9 bases lying between them. The CDR3 contains 15 residues. Germline V lookup: CDR1 LGHDT, CDR2 YNNKEL (reference sequence). The DNA of the CDR3 is TGTGCCAGCAGCCAAGATTTGCAGATCTACAATGAGCAGTTCTTC. Translated, it gives CASSQDLQIYNEQFF.

CDR3 amino acids: CASSYNARDTQYF. CDR3 DNA: TGTGCCAGCAGTTACAATGCGCGGGATACGCAGTATTTT. V gene TRBV6-5 combines with J gene TRBJ2-3; no reliable D call. The CDR3 consists of 13 residues. Per the germline V gene, CDR1 is MNHEY and CDR2 is SVGAGI. Trimming stripped 2 bases from V and 6 bases from J, with 9 bases between.

This clonotype was seen ten or more times. CDR3 sequence: CASSQDLALTLHGYTF. CDR3 in DNA: TGTGCCAGCAGCCAAGATCTTGCTCTGACCTTGCATGGCTACACCTTC. The chain links TRBV4-2 to TRBJ1-2; no clear D gene. CDR3 length: 16 amino acids. Germline-derived CDR1 and CDR2 are LGHNA and YNFKEQ. V lost 0 bases, J lost 6 bases, and 17 bases lay in between.

The rearrangement links TRBV7-2 to TRBJ2-7; D gene unclear. Germline V gene lookup returns CDR1 SGHTA and CDR2 FQGNSA. V lost 5 bases, J lost 3 bases, and 14 bases lay in between. The CDR3 is 14 amino acids. The DNA for the CDR3 is TGTGCCAGCAGCAACAATGGGGTCGGCTACGAGCAGTACTTC. This gives the protein CASSNNGVGYEQYF.